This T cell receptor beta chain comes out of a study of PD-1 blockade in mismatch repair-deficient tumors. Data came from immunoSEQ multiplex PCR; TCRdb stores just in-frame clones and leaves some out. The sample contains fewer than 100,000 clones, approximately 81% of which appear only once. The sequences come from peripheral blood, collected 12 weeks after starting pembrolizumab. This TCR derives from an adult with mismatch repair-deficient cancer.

The CDR3 coding sequence is TGTGCCAGCACCTCTAACAGGGTCGCGGGGGCCAACGTCCTGACTTTC. Protein sequence: CASTSNRVAGANVLTF. The rearrangement links TRBV9 to TRBJ2-6; D possibly corresponds to TRBD1 (6 bases). Trimming cost V 6 bases and J 4 bases, with 17 bases left between them. Per germline, CDR1 SGDLS and CDR2 YYNGEE. The CDR3 has 16 amino acids. Looking up the rest from reference TRBV9 and TRBJ2-6 gives the full variable domain: DSGVTQTPKHLITATGQRVTLRCSPRSGDLSVYWYQQSLDQGLQFLIQYYNGEERAKGNILERFSAQQFPDLHSELNLSSLELGDSALYFCASTSNRVAGANVLTFGAGSRLTVL.